These T cell receptor beta chains were read from a single sample in a study of T cell changes during pregnancy in multiple sclerosis. Measured with immunoSEQ multiplex PCR; TCRdb has only the in-frame clones, and not every one. The sample lists roughly 48,000 clones; 85% to 95% were seen once. Sequenced here: CD4+ T cells from peripheral blood mononuclear cells, sampled in the second trimester of pregnancy. Every receptor here comes from a female donor in good health, enrolled as a control in a pregnancy study. Each CDR3 is given with its conserved first and last residue. The order of the fields is clone size, V gene, D gene, J gene, CDR3 protein, CDR3 DNA. A D gene is named only where the DNA matches it firmly. Size is omitted from some rows. Given values are once, few, many or a class for expanded clones.

-,TRBV4-2,TRBD1,TRBJ1-2,CASSQALRDSYGYTF,TGTGCCAGCAGCCAAGCGCTCCGGGACAGCTATGGCTACACCTTC
-,TRBV4-3,-,TRBJ1-2,CASSQEYRPGYGYTF,TGCGCCAGCAGCCAAGAGTACAGGCCCGGCTATGGCTACACCTTC
-,TRBV5-6,-,TRBJ2-7,CASSLAGRSYEQYF,TGTGCCAGCAGCTTGGCGGGTAGGTCCTACGAGCAGTACTTC
-,TRBV28,-,TRBJ1-2,CASSLPQGPNYGYTF,TGTGCCAGCAGTTTACCCCAGGGGCCTAACTATGGCTACACCTTC
-,TRBV6-1,-,TRBJ1-2,CASSAGAPGYTF,TGTGCCAGCAGCGCGGGGGCGCCTGGCTACACCTTC
-,TRBV9,-,TRBJ1-1,CASSVDTGGEAFF,TGTGCCAGCAGCGTTGATACAGGTGGTGAAGCTTTCTTT
once,TRBV7-9,TRBD2,TRBJ2-5,CASSQGLAMETQYF,TGTGCCAGCAGCCAGGGACTAGCGATGGAGACCCAGTACTTC
-,TRBV28,-,TRBJ1-4,CASIKRITNEKLFF,TGTGCCAGCATCAAGAGGATAACTAATGAAAAACTGTTTTTT
-,TRBV10-3,TRBD2,TRBJ2-1,CAISGGIAGVDEQFF,TGTGCCATCAGTGGTGGGATAGCGGGAGTGGATGAGCAGTTCTTC
-,TRBV5-1,-,TRBJ2-3,CASSLAGSAASDTQYF,TGCGCCAGCAGCTTGGCCGGGTCGGCAGCCTCAGATACGCAGTATTTT
-,TRBV28,TRBD1,TRBJ2-6,CASLGRGLGGANVLTF,TGTGCCAGCTTAGGCAGGGGGCTAGGTGGGGCCAACGTCCTGACTTTC
-,TRBV5-5,-,TRBJ2-5,CASSWESGETQYF,TGTGCCAGCAGTTGGGAGAGCGGGGAGACCCAGTACTTC
-,TRBV19,TRBD1,TRBJ1-4,CASSLQGTNEKLFF,TGTGCCAGTAGCTTACAGGGGACTAATGAAAAACTGTTTTTT
-,TRBV6-6,TRBD1,TRBJ2-5,CASSYRAGTAETQYF,TGTGCCAGCAGTTACAGGGCAGGGACAGCAGAGACCCAGTACTTC
once,TRBV4-1,-,TRBJ2-3,CASSHTGTDTQYF,TGCGCCAGCAGCCACACGGGTACAGATACGCAGTATTTT
-,TRBV5-1,-,TRBJ2-5,CASSFSETQYF,TGCGCCAGCAGCTTCTCAGAGACCCAGTACTTC
-,TRBV6-1,-,TRBJ1-1,CASSERMTLGRVKGAFF,TGTGCCAGCAGTGAACGAATGACCTTGGGGCGCGTGAAGGGCGCTTTCTTT
-,TRBV4-1,TRBD2,TRBJ2-3,CASSQALLAGGYTDTQYF,TGCGCCAGCAGCCAAGCTCTACTAGCGGGAGGGTATACAGATACGCAGTATTTT
-,TRBV5-1,TRBD1,TRBJ2-2,CASSPDRVGTGELFF,TGCGCCAGCAGCCCCGACAGGGTTGGGACCGGGGAGCTGTTTTTT
-,TRBV11-1,TRBD1,TRBJ1-1,CASSPIPGQGGTEAFF,TGTGCCAGCAGCCCGATCCCGGGACAGGGGGGCACTGAAGCTTTCTTT
-,TRBV2,TRBD2,TRBJ2-7,CASSRGLAGGKEQYF,TGTGCCAGCAGTCGAGGACTAGCGGGAGGAAAAGAGCAGTACTTC
once,TRBV7-3,TRBD2,TRBJ2-1,CASSPSYSGSMGNEQFF,TGTGCCAGCAGCCCGTCTTATAGCGGGAGTATGGGCAATGAGCAGTTCTTC
once,TRBV9,TRBD2,TRBJ2-7,CASSFGTSGRITYEQYF,TGTGCCAGCAGCTTTGGGACTAGCGGGAGAATTACCTACGAGCAGTACTTC
-,TRBV10-3,-,TRBJ2-7,CAIKSRDSSYEQYF,TGTGCCATCAAATCCCGGGACTCCTCCTACGAGCAGTACTTC
-,TRBV7-2,-,TRBJ1-4,CASSPRGGSNEKLFF,TGTGCCAGCAGCCCCCGGGGGGGGTCAAATGAAAAACTGTTTTTT
-,TRBV5-5,TRBD1,TRBJ2-4,CASSAQTGNRLTTKNIQYF,TGTGCCAGCAGCGCTCAGACAGGGAACAGATTGACGACCAAAAACATTCAGTACTTC
-,TRBV28,TRBD1,TRBJ2-4,CASRRTGAKNIQYF,TGTGCCAGCAGACGGACAGGAGCCAAAAACATTCAGTACTTC